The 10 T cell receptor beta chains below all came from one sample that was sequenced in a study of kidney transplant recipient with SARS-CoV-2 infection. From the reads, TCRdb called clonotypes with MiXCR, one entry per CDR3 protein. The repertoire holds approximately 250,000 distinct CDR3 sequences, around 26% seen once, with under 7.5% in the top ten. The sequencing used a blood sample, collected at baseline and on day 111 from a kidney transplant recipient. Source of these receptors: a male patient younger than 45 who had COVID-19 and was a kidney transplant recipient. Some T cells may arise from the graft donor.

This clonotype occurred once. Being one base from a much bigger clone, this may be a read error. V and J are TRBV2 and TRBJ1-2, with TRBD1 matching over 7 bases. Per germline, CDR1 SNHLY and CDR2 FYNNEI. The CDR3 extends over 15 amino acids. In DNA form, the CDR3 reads TGTGCCAGAAGTGTTCGACAGGGAGCAGGGTATGGCTACACCTTC. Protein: CARSVRQGAGYGYTF.

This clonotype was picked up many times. CDR3 protein: CASSLDREGSYEQYF. The DNA for the CDR3 is TGTGCCAGCAGCTTGGACAGGGAAGGATCCTACGAGCAGTACTTC. The chain uses TRBV5-4 and TRBJ2-7; D possibly corresponds to TRBD1 (6 bases). The CDR3 extends over 15 amino acids. V was shortened by 0 bases and J by 1 base, with 11 bases between the two germline ends. Germline lookup yields CDR1 SGHNT and CDR2 YYREEE (reference sequence).

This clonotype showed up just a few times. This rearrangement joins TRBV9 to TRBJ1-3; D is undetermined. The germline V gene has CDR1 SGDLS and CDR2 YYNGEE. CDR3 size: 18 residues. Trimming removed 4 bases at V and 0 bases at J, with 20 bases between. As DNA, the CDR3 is TGTGCCAGCAGCCTTTCCTGGGGAGAATTAAACTCTGGAAACACCATATATTTT. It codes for CASSLSWGELNSGNTIYF.

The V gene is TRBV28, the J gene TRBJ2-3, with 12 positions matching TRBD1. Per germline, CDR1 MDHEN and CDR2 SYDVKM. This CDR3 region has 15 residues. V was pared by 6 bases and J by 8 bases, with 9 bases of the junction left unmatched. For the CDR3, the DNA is TGTGCCAGCAGCTCCAAGGGACAGGGGGCCGGTACGCAGTATTTT. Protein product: CASSSKGQGAGTQYF.

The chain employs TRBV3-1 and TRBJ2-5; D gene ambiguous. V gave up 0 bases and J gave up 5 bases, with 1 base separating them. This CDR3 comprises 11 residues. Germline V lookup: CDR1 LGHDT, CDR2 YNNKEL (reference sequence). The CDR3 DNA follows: TGTGCCAGCAGCCAAGAGGAGACCCAGTACTTC. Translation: CASSQEETQYF.

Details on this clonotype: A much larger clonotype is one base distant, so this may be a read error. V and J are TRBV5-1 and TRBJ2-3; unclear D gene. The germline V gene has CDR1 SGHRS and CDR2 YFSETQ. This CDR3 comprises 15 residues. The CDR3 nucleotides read TGCGCCAGCAGCTTGGCCCTAAACTATGGGGATACGCGGTATTTT. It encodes CASSLALNYGDTRYF.

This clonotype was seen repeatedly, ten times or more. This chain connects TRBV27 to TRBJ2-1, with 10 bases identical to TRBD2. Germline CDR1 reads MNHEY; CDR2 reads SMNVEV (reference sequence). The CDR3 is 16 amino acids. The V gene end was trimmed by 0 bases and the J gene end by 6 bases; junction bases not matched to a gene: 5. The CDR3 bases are TGTGCCAGCAGTTTATCGGTTCTAGCGGGAGCCAATGAGCAGTTCTTC. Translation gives CASSLSVLAGANEQFF.

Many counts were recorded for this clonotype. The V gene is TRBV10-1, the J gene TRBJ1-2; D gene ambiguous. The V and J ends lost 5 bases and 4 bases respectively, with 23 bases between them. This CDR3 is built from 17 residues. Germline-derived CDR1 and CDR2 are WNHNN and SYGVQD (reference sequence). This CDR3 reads CASSKKSRSRKTYGYTF. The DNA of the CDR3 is TGCGCCAGCAGTAAAAAGTCAAGATCGCGAAAGACCTATGGCTACACCTTC.

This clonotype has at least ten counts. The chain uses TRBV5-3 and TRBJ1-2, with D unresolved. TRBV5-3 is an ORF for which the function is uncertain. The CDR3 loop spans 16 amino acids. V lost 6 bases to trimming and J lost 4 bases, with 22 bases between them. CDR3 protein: CARTNQVVRKTYGYTF. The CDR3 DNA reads TGTGCCAGAACGAACCAAGTGGTGAGAAAGACCTATGGCTACACCTTC.

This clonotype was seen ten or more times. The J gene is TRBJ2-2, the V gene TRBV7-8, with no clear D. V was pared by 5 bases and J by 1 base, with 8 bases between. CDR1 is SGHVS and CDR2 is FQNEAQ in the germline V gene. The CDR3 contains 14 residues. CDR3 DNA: TGTGCCAGCAGCCCTGCGCGGAACACCGGGGAGCTGTTTTTT. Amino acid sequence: CASSPARNTGELFF.